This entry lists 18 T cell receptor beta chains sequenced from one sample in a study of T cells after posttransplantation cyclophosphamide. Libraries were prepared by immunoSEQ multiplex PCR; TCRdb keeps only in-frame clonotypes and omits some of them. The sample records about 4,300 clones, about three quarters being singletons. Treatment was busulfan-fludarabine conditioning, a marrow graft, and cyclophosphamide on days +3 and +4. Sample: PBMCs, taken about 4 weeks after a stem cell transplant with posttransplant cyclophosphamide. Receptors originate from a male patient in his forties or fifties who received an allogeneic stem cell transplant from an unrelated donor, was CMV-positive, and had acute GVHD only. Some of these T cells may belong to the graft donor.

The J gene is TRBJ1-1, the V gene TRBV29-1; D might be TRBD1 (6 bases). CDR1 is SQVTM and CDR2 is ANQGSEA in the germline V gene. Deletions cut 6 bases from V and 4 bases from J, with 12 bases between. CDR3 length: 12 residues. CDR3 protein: CSVGRGGTEAFF. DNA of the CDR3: TGCAGCGTGGGGAGGGGGGGCACTGAAGCTTTCTTT.

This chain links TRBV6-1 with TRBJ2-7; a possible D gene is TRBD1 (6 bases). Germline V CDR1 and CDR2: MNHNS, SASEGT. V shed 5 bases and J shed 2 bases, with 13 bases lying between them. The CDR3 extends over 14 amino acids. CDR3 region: CASSSLQGTYEQYF. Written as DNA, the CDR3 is TGTGCCAGCAGTTCTCTACAGGGAACCTACGAGCAGTACTTC.

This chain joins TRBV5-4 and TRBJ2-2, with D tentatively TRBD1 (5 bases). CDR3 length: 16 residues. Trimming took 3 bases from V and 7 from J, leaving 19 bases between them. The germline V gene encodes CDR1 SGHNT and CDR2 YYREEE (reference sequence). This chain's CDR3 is CASSYWGRENSGELFF. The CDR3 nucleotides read TGTGCCAGCAGCTATTGGGGCAGGGAAAATAGCGGGGAGCTGTTTTTT. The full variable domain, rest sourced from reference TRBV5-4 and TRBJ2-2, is ETGVTQSPTHLIKTRGQQVTLRCSSQSGHNTVSWYQQALGQGPQFIFQYYREEENGRGNFPPRFSGLQFPNYSSELNVNALELDDSALYLCASSYWGRENSGELFFGEGSRLTVL.

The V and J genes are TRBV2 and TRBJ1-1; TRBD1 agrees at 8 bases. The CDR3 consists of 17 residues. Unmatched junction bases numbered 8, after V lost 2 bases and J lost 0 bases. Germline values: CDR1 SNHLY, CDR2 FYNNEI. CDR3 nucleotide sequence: TGTGCCAGCAGTGAATGGGTTACAGGGGGGTTGAACACTGAAGCTTTCTTT. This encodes CASSEWVTGGLNTEAFF.

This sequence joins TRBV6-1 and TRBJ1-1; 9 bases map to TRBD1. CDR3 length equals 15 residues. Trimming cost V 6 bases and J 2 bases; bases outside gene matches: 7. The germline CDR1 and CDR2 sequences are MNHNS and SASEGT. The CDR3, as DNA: TGTGCCAGCAGCCGACAGGGGGAGGGAAACACTGAAGCTTTCTTT. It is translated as CASSRQGEGNTEAFF.

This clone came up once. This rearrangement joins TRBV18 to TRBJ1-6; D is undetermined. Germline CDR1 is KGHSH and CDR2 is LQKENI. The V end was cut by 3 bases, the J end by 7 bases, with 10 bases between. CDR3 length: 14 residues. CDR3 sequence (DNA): TGTGCCAGCTCACCGGAGGCGCCGAATTCACCCCTCCACTTT. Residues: CASSPEAPNSPLHF.

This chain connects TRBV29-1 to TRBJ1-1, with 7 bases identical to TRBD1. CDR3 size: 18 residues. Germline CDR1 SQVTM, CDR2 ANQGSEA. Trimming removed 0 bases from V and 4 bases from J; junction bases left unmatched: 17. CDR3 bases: TGCAGCGTTGAAGATTGGGCTATAACCGGGACAGCGGGCACTGAAGCTTTCTTT. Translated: CSVEDWAITGTAGTEAFF.

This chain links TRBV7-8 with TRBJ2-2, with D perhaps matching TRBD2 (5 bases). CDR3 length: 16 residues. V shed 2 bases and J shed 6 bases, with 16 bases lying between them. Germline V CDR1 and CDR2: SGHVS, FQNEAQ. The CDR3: CASSLLEALGPGELFF. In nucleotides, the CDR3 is TGTGCCAGCAGCTTATTGGAGGCACTTGGGCCCGGGGAGCTGTTTTTT.

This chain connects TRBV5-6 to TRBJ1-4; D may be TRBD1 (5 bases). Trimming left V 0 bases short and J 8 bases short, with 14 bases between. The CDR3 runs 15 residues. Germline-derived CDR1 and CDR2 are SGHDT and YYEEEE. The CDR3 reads CASSLEGSGREKLFF. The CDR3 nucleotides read TGTGCCAGCAGCTTGGAGGGATCAGGGCGCGAAAAACTGTTTTTT.

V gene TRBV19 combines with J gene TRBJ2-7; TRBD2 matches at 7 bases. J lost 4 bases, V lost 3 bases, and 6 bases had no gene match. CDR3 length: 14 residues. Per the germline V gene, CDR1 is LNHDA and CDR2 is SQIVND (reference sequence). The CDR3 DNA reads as TGTGCCAGTAGTATCGCTAGCGGCCCATACGAGCAGTACTTC. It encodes CASSIASGPYEQYF.

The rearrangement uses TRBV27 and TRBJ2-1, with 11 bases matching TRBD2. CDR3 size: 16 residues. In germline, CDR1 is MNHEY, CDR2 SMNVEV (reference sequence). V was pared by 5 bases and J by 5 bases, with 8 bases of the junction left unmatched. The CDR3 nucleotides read TGTGCCAGCAGTAACGTCGGGACTAGCGGCAACAATGAGCAGTTCTTC. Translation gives CASSNVGTSGNNEQFF.

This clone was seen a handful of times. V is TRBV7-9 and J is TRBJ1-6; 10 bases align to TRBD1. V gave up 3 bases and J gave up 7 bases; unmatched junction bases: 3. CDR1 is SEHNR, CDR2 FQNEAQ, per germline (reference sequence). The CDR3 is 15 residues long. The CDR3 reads CASSFGTGVNSPLHF. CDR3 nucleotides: TGTGCCAGCAGCTTCGGGACAGGGGTAAATTCACCCCTCCACTTT.

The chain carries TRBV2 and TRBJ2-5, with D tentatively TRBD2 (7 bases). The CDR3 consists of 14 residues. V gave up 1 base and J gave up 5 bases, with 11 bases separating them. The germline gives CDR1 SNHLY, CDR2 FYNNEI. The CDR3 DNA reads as TGTGCCAGCAGTGAAGGGGGGGGCCGGGAGACCCAGTACTTC. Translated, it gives CASSEGGGRETQYF.

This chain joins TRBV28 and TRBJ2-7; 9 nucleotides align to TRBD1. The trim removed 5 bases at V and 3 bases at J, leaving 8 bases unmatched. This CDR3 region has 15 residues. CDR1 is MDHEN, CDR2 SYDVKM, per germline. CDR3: CASSVGTGTNYEQYF. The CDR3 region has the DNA TGTGCCAGCAGTGTAGGGACAGGGACTAACTACGAGCAGTACTTC.

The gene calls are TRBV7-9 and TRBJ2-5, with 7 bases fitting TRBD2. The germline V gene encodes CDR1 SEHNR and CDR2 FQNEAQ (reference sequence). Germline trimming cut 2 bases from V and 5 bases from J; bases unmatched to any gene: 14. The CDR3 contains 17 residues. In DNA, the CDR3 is TGTGCCAGCAGCTTACGACCAGGGCTAGCGGTCCCTGAGACCCAGTACTTC. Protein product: CASSLRPGLAVPETQYF.

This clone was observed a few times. The CDR3 nucleotides are TGTGCCAGCAGTCCTCCCCTAGCGGGATCTGGGGAGCAGTACTTC. This encodes CASSPPLAGSGEQYF. The chain couples TRBV2 to TRBJ2-7; 9 bases are a match to TRBD2. Germline lookup yields CDR1 SNHLY and CDR2 FYNNEI. There are 15 residues in the CDR3. With 5 bases clipped from V and 7 bases from J, the junction kept 12 bases outside the gene matches.

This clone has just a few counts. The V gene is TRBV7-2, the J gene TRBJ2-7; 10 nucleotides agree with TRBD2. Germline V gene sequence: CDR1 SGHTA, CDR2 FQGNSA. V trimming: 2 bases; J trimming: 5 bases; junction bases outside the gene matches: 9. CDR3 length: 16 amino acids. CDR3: CASSLRLAGDRNEQYF. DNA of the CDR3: TGTGCCAGCAGCTTACGCCTAGCGGGAGACCGGAACGAGCAGTACTTC.

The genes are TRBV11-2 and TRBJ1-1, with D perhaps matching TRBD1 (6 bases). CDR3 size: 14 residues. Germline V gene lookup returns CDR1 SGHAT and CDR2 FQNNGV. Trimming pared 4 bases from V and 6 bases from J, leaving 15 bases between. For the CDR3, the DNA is TGTGCCAGCAGCTCGATCCAGGGGCGGCCTGAAGCTTTCTTT. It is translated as CASSSIQGRPEAFF.